A single T cell receptor (beta chain) is shown here with its context. The authors' processing: Reference gene primer amplification gave estimated nucleated cell counts. The assay was immunoSEQ multiplex PCR, and TCRdb's table has in-frame clones only and misses some. V and J calls and clone size are as listed in that table; D and trimming were resolved from the DNA. This repertoire shows roughly 150,000 clones, about 85% found once; its top ten account for around 8%. The V gene's germline CDR1 is SGHRS and CDR2 YFSETQ. V lost 6 bases to trimming and J lost 8 bases; unmatched junction nucleotides: 9. The CDR3 is made up of 14 amino acids. This entry is derived from a study of blood T cell repertoires in COVID-19.

The sequence derives from a woman in her sixties or seventies with COVID-19, enrolled during active disease. Sample: peripheral blood. The chain has TRBV5-1 and TRBJ2-2, with TRBD1 matching over 8 bases. In nucleotides, the CDR3 is TGCGCCAGCACCACGGACAGGGTCGGGGGGGAGCTGTTTTTT. Translating it yields CASTTDRVGGELFF.